Sequencing of this TCR beta chain was carried out in a study of T cell responses to AZD1222 COVID-19 vaccine. Overall study findings and caveats: Of spike-specific TCRs, nearly half reportedly target regions left unmutated in variants. The span of vaccine-associated CD4 TCRs extended across spike, with dominance at 160-218 and 743-854.

TCRdb's copy holds only in-frame clones and misses some; the assay was immunoSEQ multiplex PCR. The data show under 100,000 clones, with 89% seen just once and approximately 5.3% held by the top ten. The CDR3 runs to 13 residues. V was clipped by 3 bases and J by 3 bases; unmatched bases: 2. Germline-derived CDR1 and CDR2 are MNHEY and SVGAGI. Remarks on this clone: Its cognate antigen is unknown.

The specimen was peripheral blood, collected 28 days after the second AZD1222 dose. The chain links TRBV6-5 to TRBJ2-7, with 7 positions matching TRBD1. This receptor was obtained from an adult who received the AZD1222 COVID-19 vaccine. As DNA, the CDR3 is TGTGCCAGCAGTTATACAGGGGTCTACGAGCAGTACTTC. As protein: CASSYTGVYEQYF.